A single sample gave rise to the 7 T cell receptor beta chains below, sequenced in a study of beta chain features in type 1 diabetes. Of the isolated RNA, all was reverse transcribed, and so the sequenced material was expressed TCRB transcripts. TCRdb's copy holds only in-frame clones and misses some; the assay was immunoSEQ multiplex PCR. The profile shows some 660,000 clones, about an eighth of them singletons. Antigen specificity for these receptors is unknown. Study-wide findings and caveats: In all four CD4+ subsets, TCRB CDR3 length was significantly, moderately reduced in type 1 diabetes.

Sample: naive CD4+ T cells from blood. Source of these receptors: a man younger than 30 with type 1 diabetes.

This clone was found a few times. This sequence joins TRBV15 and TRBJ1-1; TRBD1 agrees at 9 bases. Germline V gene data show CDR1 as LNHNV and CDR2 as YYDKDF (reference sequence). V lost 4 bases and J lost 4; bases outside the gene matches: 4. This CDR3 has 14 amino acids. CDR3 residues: CATSMGQGGTEAFF. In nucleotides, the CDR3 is TGTGCCACCAGCATGGGACAGGGTGGCACTGAAGCTTTCTTT.

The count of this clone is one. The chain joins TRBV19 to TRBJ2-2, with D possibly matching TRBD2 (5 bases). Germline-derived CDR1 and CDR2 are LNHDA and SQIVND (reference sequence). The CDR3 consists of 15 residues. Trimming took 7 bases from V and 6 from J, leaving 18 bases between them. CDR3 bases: TGTGCCAGTATTGATTCCGGGAACCGTCCCGGGGAGCTGTTTTTT. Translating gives CASIDSGNRPGELFF.

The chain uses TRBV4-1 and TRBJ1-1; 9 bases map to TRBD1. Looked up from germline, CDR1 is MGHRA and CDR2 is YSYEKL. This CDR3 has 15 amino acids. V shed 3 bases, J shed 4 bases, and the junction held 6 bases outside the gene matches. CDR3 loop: CASSQLTGGVTEAFF. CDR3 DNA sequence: TGCGCCAGCAGCCAGCTCACAGGGGGCGTCACTGAAGCTTTCTTT.

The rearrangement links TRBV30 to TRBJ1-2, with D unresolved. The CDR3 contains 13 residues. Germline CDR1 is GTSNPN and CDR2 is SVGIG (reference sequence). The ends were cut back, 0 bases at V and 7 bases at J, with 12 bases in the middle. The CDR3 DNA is TGTGCCTGGAGTGTATCGGGGATACGTGGCTACACCTTC. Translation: CAWSVSGIRGYTF. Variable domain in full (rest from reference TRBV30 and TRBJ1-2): SQTIHQWPATLVQPVGSPLSLECTVEGTSNPNLYWYRQAAGRGLQLLFYSVGIGQISSEVPQNLSASRPQDRQFILSSKKLLLSDSGFYLCAWSVSGIRGYTFGSGTRLTVV.

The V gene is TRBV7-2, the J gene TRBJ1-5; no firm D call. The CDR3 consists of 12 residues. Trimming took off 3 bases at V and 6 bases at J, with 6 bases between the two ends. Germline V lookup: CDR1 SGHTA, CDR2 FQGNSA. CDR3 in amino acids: CASSFFGQPQHF. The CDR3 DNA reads TGTGCCAGCAGCTTTTTCGGTCAGCCCCAGCATTTT.

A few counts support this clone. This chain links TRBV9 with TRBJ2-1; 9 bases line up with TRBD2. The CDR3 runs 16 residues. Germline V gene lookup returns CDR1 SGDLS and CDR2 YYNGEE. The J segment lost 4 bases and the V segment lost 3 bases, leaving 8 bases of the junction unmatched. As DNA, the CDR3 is TGTGCCAGCAGCGCCGCTAGCGGGGTCCAGTACAATGAGCAGTTCTTC. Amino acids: CASSAASGVQYNEQFF.

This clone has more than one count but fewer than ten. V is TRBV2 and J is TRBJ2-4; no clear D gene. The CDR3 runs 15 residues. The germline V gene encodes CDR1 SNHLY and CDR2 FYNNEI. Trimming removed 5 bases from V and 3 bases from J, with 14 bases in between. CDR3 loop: CASSPRTSDKNIQYF. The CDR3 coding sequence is TGTGCCAGCAGTCCAAGGACCTCTGACAAAAACATTCAGTACTTC. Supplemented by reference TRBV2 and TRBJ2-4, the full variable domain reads EPEVTQTPSHQVTQMGQEVILRCVPISNHLYFYWYRQILGQKVEFLVSFYNNEISEKSEIFDDQFSVERPDGSNFTLKIRSTKLEDSAMYFCASSPRTSDKNIQYFGAGTRLSVL.